This note documents a single T cell receptor (beta chain) sequence. Its cognate antigen is unknown. Only in-frame clones appear in the TCRdb table, and some are missing; sequencing was by immunoSEQ multiplex PCR. Of roughly 2 million clones listed, around 96% were seen once; the top ten hold about 1.1%. This entry is derived from a study of shared clonotypes between healthy human individuals. Terminally differentiated effector memory CD45RA+ cells were excluded by CCR7 positive selection of CD45RO-negative cells. Study-level findings and limits: Tissue TCR repertoires likely differ from these blood-only repertoires.

Trimming took off 0 bases at V and 6 bases at J, with 6 bases between the two ends. CDR1 is MGHRA and CDR2 is YSYEKL in the germline V gene. CDR3 size: 14 residues. The specimen sequenced was naive CD8+ T cells sorted from blood. This receptor was taken from a man between 18 and 35 years old in good health. The rearrangement links TRBV4-1 to TRBJ1-6; D is unresolved. The CDR3 nucleotides are TGCGCCAGCAGCCAAGATTCCGGTAATTCACCCCTCCACTTT. This codes for CASSQDSGNSPLHF.